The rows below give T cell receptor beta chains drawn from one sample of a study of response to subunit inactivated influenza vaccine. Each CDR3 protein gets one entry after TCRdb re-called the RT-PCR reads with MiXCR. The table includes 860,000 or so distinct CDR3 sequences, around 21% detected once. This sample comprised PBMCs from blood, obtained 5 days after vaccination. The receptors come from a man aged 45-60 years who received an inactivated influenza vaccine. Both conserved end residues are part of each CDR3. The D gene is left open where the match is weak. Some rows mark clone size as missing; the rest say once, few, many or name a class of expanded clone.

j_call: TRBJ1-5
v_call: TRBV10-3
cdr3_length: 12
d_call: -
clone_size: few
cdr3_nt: TGTGCCATCAGTGAGTCCGGGGAGGCCCAGCATTTT
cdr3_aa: CAISESGEAQHF

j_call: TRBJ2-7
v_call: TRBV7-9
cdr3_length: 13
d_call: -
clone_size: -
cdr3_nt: TGTGCCAGCAGCTCAAATCCGTTATACGAGCAGTACTTC
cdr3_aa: CASSSNPLYEQYF

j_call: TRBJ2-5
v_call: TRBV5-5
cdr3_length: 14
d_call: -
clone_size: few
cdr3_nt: TGTGCCAGCAGCTTGAACATCCTACAAGAGACCCAGTACTTC
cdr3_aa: CASSLNILQETQYF

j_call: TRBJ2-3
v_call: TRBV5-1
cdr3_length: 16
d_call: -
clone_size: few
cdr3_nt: TGCGCCAGCAGCATTGGCCGAGGGCTCGGCACAGATACGCAGTATTTT
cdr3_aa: CASSIGRGLGTDTQYF

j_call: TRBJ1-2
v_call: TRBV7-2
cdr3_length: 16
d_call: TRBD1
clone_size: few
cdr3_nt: TGTGCCAGCAGCCCCGTTCGACAGGGGATTCACTATGGCTACACCTTC
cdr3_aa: CASSPVRQGIHYGYTF

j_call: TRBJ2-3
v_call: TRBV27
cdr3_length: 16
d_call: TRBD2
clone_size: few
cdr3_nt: TGTGCCAGCAGTTTATCGGGTAGCGGGACCACAGATACGCAGTATTTT
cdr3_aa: CASSLSGSGTTDTQYF

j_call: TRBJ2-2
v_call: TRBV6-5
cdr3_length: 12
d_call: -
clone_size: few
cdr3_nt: TGTGCCAGCAGAAACGCCCCCGGGGAGCTGTTTTTT
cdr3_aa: CASRNAPGELFF

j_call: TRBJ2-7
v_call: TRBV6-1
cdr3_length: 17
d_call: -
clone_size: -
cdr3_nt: TGTGCCAGCAGTCCCCGAGCCAGACAGACGAGCTCCTACGAGCAGTACTTC
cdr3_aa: CASSPRARQTSSYEQYF

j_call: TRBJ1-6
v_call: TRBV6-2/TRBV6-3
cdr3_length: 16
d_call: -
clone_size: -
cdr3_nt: TGTGCCAGCAGAAGCCGGGACGCGCGCTATAATTCACCCCTCCACTTT
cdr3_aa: CASRSRDARYNSPLHF

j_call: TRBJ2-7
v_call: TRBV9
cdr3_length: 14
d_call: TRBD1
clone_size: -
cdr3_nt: TGTGCCAGCAGCGTAGGGGACAGGGCCCACGAGCAGTACTTC
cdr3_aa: CASSVGDRAHEQYF

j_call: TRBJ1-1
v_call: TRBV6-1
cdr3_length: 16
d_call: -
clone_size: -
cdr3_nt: TGTGCCAGCAGTGATGAAGGGTTCAGGTTGAACACTGAAGCTTTCTTT
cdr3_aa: CASSDEGFRLNTEAFF

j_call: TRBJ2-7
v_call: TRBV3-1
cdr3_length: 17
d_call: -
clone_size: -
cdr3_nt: TGTGCCAGCAGCCAAGATCTAACGGGCAGGCCTTTCTACGAGCAGTACTTC
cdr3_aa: CASSQDLTGRPFYEQYF

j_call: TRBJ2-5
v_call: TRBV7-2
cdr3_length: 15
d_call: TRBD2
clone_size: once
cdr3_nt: TGTGCCAGCAGCCGGACTAGCGGGATTCGAGAGACCCAGTACTTC
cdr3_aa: CASSRTSGIRETQYF

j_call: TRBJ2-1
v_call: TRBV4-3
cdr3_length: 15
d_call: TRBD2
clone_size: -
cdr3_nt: TGCGCCAGCAGTCAGCTAGCGGGGGTAAACAATGAGCAGTTCTTC
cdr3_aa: CASSQLAGVNNEQFF

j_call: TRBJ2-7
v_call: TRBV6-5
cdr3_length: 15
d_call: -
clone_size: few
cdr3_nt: TGTGCCAGCAGTTACTCGTGGGACAACTCCTACGAGCAGTACTTC
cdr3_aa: CASSYSWDNSYEQYF

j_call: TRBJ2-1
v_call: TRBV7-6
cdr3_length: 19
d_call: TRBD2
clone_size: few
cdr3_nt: TGTGCCAGCAGCTTAGGGGAAGGAGTGGAAGGGAGGGGCTACAATGAGCAGTTCTTC
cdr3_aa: CASSLGEGVEGRGYNEQFF

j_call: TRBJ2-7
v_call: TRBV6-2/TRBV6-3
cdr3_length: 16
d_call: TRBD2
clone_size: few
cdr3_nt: TGTGCCAGCAGTTCGAAGACTAGCGGGAGGGGATACGAGCAGTACTTC
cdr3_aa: CASSSKTSGRGYEQYF

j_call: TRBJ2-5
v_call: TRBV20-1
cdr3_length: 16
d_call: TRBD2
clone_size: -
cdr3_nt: TGCAGTGCGGACCCTCTCCTAGCGGGGCCCCAAGAGACCCAGTACTTC
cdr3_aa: CSADPLLAGPQETQYF

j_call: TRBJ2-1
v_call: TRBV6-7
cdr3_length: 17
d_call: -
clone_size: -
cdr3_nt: TGTGCCTGCAGTTTCCCCTTTTTCGGGGTTAGGAACAATGAGCAGTTCTTC
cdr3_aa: CACSFPFFGVRNNEQFF

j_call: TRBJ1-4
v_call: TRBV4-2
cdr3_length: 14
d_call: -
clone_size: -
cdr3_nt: TGTGCCAGCAGCCAAAGACGGGGAAATGAAAAACTGTTTTTT
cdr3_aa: CASSQRRGNEKLFF

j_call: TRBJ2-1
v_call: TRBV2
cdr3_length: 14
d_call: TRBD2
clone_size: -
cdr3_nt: TGTGCCAGCAGGCGGTCTAGCGGGGTAGATGAGCAGTTCTTC
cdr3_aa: CASRRSSGVDEQFF

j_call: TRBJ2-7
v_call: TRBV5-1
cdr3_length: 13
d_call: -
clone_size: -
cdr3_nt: TGCGCCAGCAGCTTGATCGCTGGGCACGAGCAGTACTTC
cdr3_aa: CASSLIAGHEQYF

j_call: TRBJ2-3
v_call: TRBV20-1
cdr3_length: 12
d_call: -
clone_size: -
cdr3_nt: TGCAGTGCTGACGGCATCACAGATACGCAGTATTTT
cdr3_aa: CSADGITDTQYF

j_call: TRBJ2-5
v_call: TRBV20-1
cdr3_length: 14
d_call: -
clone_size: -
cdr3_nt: TGCAGTGCACCCAGGGGCGGTACAGCGGGGACCCAGTACTTC
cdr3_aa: CSAPRGGTAGTQYF

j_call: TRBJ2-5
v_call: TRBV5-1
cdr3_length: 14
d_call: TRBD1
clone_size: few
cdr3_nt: TGCGCCAGCAGCTTGGCGCCGACAGGGGAGACCCAGTACTTC
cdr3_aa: CASSLAPTGETQYF

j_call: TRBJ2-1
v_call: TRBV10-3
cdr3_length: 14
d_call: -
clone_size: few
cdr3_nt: TGTGCCATCAGCCCGGGACCACCCTACAATGAGCAGTTCTTC
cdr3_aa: CAISPGPPYNEQFF

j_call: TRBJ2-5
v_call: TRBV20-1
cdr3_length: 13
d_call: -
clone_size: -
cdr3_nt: TGCAGTGCTGGATCGGGACTTAAAGAGACCCAGTACTTC
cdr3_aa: CSAGSGLKETQYF

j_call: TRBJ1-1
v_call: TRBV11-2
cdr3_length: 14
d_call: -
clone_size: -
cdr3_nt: TGTGCCAGCAGCTCCAGGGAACAGAACACTGAAGCTTTCTTT
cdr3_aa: CASSSREQNTEAFF

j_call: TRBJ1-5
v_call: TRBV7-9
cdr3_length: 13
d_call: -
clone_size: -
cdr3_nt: TGTGCCAGCAGCAGACAGGACGATCAGCCCCAGCATTTT
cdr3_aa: CASSRQDDQPQHF

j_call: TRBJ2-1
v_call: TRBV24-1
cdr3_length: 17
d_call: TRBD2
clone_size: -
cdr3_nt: TGTGCCACCAGTGACCCATATAGCGGGGGGGTGCCCAATGAGCAGTTCTTC
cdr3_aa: CATSDPYSGGVPNEQFF

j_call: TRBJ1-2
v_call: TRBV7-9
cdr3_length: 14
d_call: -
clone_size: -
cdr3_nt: TGTGCCAGCAGCTCGGGGGGGGGCTACTATGGCTACACCTTC
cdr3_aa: CASSSGGGYYGYTF

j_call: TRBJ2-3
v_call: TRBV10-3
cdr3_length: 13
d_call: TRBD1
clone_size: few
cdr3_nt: TGTGCCACCCGGGACAGGGTTTTAGATACGCAGTATTTT
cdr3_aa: CATRDRVLDTQYF

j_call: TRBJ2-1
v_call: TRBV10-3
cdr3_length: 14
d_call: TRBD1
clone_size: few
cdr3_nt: TGTGCCATCAGCAAGGACAGGGGGGACGATGAGCAGTTCTTC
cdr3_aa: CAISKDRGDDEQFF

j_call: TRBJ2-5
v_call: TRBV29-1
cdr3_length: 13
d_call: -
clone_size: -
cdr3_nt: TGCAGCGCAAACGGGGGCGGGGTGGAGACCCAGTACTTC
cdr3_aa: CSANGGGVETQYF

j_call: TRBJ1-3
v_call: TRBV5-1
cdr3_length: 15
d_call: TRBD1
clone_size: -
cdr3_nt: TGCGCCAGCAGCGAACGACAGGGGTCTGGAAACACCATATATTTT
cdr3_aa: CASSERQGSGNTIYF

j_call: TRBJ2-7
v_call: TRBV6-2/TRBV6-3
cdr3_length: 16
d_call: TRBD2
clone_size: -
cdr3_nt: TGTGCCAGCACCAAACTTGGAACTAGCGGGGTATACGAGCAGTACTTC
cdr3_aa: CASTKLGTSGVYEQYF

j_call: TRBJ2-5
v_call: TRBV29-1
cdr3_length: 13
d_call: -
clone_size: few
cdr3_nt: TGCAGCGGGGGGGCGATGCAGCGAGAGACCCAGTACTTC
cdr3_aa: CSGGAMQRETQYF

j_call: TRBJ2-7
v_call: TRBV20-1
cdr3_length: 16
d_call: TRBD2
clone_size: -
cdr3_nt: TGCAGTGCTCTCACCGGACTAGCGGGATTGGGCGGCGAGCAGTACTTC
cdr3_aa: CSALTGLAGLGGEQYF

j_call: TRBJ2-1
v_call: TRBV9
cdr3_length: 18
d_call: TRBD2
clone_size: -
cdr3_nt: TGTGCCAGCAGCGTAAGACAGGGGGGACTAGCGGGGAGAAATGAGCAGTTCTTC
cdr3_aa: CASSVRQGGLAGRNEQFF

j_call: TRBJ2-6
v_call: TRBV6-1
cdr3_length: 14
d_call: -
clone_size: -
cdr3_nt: TGTGCCAGCAGTGACCGTCGTGGGGCCAACGTCCTGACTTTC
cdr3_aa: CASSDRRGANVLTF

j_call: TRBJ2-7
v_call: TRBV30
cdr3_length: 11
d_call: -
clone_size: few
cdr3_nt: TGTGCCTCAGTGGCTGGCTACGAGCAGTACTTC
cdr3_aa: CASVAGYEQYF

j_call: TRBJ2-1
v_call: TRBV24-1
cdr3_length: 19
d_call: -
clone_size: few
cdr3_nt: TGTGCCACCAGTGATTTGGAGGAAACCGTGGGCAGTGTTCCCAATGAGCAGTTCTTC
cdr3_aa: CATSDLEETVGSVPNEQFF

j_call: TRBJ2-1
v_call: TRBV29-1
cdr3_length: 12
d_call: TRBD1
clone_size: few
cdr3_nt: TGCAGCGTCAAGGGACAGTACAATGAGCAGTTCTTC
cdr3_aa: CSVKGQYNEQFF

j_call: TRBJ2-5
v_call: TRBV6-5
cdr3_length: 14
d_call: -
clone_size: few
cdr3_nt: TGTGCCAGCAGTTCCGGGACATACGAGGGGACCCAGTACTTC
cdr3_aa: CASSSGTYEGTQYF

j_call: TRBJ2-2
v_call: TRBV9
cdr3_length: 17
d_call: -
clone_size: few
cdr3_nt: TGTGCCAGCAGCGCCCCAGGGTTCGTGGGGGCCACCGGGGAGCTGTTTTTT
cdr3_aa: CASSAPGFVGATGELFF

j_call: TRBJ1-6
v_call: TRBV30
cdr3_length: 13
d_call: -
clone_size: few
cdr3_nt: TGTGCCTGGAGTCCCCTGTACGATTCACCCCTCCACTTT
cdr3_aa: CAWSPLYDSPLHF

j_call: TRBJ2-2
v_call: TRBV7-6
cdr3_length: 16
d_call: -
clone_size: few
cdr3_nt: TGTGCCAGCAGCCGCCTGTCCGGAGGGACCACCGGGGAGCTGTTTTTT
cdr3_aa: CASSRLSGGTTGELFF

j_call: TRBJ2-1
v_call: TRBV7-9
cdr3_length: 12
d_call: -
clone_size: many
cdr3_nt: TGTGCCAGCAGCTTATGGGGAAATGAGCAGTTCTTC
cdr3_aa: CASSLWGNEQFF

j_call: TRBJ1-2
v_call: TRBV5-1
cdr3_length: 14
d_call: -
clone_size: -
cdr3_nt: TGCGCCAGCAGCTTGATGGACAGTGTTGATGGCTACACCTTC
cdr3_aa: CASSLMDSVDGYTF

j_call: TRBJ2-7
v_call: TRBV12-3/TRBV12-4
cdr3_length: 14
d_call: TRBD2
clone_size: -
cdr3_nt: TGTAGCAGCAGCCCTAGCGGGAGGGGTGGCGAGCAGTACTTC
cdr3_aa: CSSSPSGRGGEQYF

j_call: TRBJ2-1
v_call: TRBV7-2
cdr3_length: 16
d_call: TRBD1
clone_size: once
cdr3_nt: TGTGCCAGCAGCTCCCAAGGGACAGCAGCTTACAATGAGCAGTTCTTC
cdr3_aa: CASSSQGTAAYNEQFF

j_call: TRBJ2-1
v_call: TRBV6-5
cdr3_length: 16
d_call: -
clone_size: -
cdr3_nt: TGTGCCAGCAGTTACATCGGCCAAAGATCGGGCAGTGAGCAGTTCTTC
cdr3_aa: CASSYIGQRSGSEQFF